A selection of T cell receptor beta chains follows, all from one sample in a study of T cell changes during pregnancy in multiple sclerosis. Sequencing was performed with immunoSEQ multiplex PCR; in TCRdb, only in-frame clones are kept and a portion is missing. The data show 50,000 or so clones, with 85% to 95% seen just once and over 4.5% held by the top ten. Specimen: CD8+ T cells from peripheral blood mononuclear cells, collected in the first trimester of pregnancy. The receptors come from a female donor with multiple sclerosis, enrolled in a pregnancy study. Both conserved end residues are part of each CDR3. Each record gives: clone size, V gene, D gene, J gene, CDR3 DNA, CDR3 protein. The D gene is left open where the match is weak. The listing skips clone size in some rows; elsewhere it reads once, few, many or a size class.

once	TRBV10-3	TRBD2	TRBJ2-7	TGTGCCATCAGTGACGGGACTAGCGGGAGGGCGGCGAACGAGCAGTACTTC	CAISDGTSGRAANEQYF
.	TRBV29-1	TRBD1	TRBJ2-3	TGCAGCGTTTGTTCCCAGGGGGCGCGTGGAGATACGCAGTATTTT	CSVCSQGARGDTQYF
.	TRBV7-6	.	TRBJ2-5	TGTGCCAGCAGCTTACTTTTTCTACCGATAGAGACCCAGTACTTC	CASSLLFLPIETQYF
.	TRBV27	TRBD1	TRBJ1-2	TGTGCCAGCAGTACTGGGACAGGGGGTGGCTACACCTTC	CASSTGTGGGYTF
.	TRBV4-1	.	TRBJ2-1	TGCGCCAGCAGCCAAGAAGGTCAGGATTACTACAATGAGCAGTTCTTC	CASSQEGQDYYNEQFF
.	TRBV2	.	TRBJ1-4	TGTGCCAGCATGACAGCCGAAAAACTGTTTTTT	CASMTAEKLFF
.	TRBV6-1	TRBD1	TRBJ1-1	TGTGCCAGCAGTGACTCCAGGGGGATGAACACTGAAGCTTTCTTT	CASSDSRGMNTEAFF
.	TRBV2	TRBD1	TRBJ2-7	TGTGCCAGCAGTGAAACAGACAGGGGGCTACTCCACGAGCAGTACTTC	CASSETDRGLLHEQYF
.	TRBV4-2	TRBD2	TRBJ2-7	TGTGCCAGCAGCCAAGGGACTAGCGAGTCCTACGAGCAGTACTTC	CASSQGTSESYEQYF
.	TRBV27	TRBD2	TRBJ2-7	TGTGCCAGCAGTCCAACACCCCCTAGCGGGGGATCCTACGAGCAGTACTTC	CASSPTPPSGGSYEQYF
.	TRBV5-3	.	TRBJ2-7	TGTGCCAGAAGCTTGGAGGAGGGAGGTTCCTACGAGCAGTACTTC	CARSLEEGGSYEQYF
.	TRBV7-8	.	TRBJ1-4	TGTGCCAGCAGGCAGAGGGGGATTAATGAAAAACTGTTTTTT	CASRQRGINEKLFF
once	TRBV27	.	TRBJ1-1	TGTGCCAGCAGTTCAGGGATGAACACTGAAGCTTTCTTT	CASSSGMNTEAFF
.	TRBV7-2	TRBD2	TRBJ2-1	TGTGCCAGCAGCGCCCGACTAGCGGGTTCCTACAATGAGCAGTTCTTC	CASSARLAGSYNEQFF
.	TRBV7-2	TRBD1	TRBJ2-7	TGTGCCAGCAGCTTGAAAGGACAGGGGGTAAGCGAGCAGTACTTC	CASSLKGQGVSEQYF
.	TRBV30	TRBD1	TRBJ2-7	TGTGCCTGGATCCCCTTGGGACAGGGGTACGAGCAGTACTTC	CAWIPLGQGYEQYF
.	TRBV27	.	TRBJ2-5	TGTGCCAGCAGTCAGACCCTAGGGACCCAGTACTTC	CASSQTLGTQYF
.	TRBV30	TRBD1	TRBJ2-1	TGTGCCTGGAGCCCCGGGACAGGGATGAATGAGCAGTTCTTC	CAWSPGTGMNEQFF
.	TRBV9	TRBD2	TRBJ2-7	TGTGCCAGCAGCGTAGGGGCCGGCGGGGGTTACGAGCAGTACTTC	CASSVGAGGGYEQYF
.	TRBV5-1	TRBD1	TRBJ2-7	TGCGCCAGCAGTCTATTGCCGGGACAGCAAATTACCTACGAGCAGTACTTC	CASSLLPGQQITYEQYF
.	TRBV15	TRBD1	TRBJ1-2	TGTGCCACCAGCAGGGTCAGACAGGGTCACTACACCTTC	CATSRVRQGHYTF
.	TRBV6-5	TRBD2	TRBJ2-5	TGTGCCAGCAGTTCCCCTCTAGCGGGAGACGGGGAGACCCAGTACTTC	CASSSPLAGDGETQYF
.	TRBV28	TRBD1	TRBJ2-7	TGTGCCAGCAGTACCCCGGGACAGGGCTACGAGCAGTACTTC	CASSTPGQGYEQYF
.	TRBV13	.	TRBJ2-1	TGTGCCAGCAGCTTAGAGGAGCTCAATGAGCAGTTCTTC	CASSLEELNEQFF
.	TRBV5-8	.	TRBJ2-4	TGTGCCAGCTCCTTGAGGGACTCCTTAGCCAAAAACATTCAGTACTTC	CASSLRDSLAKNIQYF
.	TRBV4-3	TRBD2	TRBJ2-2	TGCGCCAGCAGCCAGACTAGCGGGAGTGGGTACGCCGGGGAGCTGTTTTTT	CASSQTSGSGYAGELFF
.	TRBV11-2	.	TRBJ2-1	TGTGCCAGCAGCGATCCCGGGTCCTACAATGAGCAGTTCTTC	CASSDPGSYNEQFF
.	TRBV27	TRBD2	TRBJ2-7	TGTGCCAGCAGTCGGACTAGCGGTTACGAGCAGTACTTC	CASSRTSGYEQYF
.	TRBV5-4	TRBD1	TRBJ1-4	TGTGCCAGCAGACCCGGACAGGGGCTTGGAGAAAAACTGTTTTTT	CASRPGQGLGEKLFF
.	TRBV28	.	TRBJ2-5	TGTGCCAGCAGCTCGGGGCTAGCGCGACAAGAGACCCAGTACTTC	CASSSGLARQETQYF
.	TRBV4-3	.	TRBJ1-2	TGCGCCAGCAGCCCAGGACCGGGGAACAACTATGGCTACACCTTC	CASSPGPGNNYGYTF
.	TRBV7-6	.	TRBJ2-7	TGTGCCAGCAGCTTAGAAACTAGCCGAGCCTACGAGCAGTACTTC	CASSLETSRAYEQYF
.	TRBV14	.	TRBJ1-2	TGTGCCAGCAGCTCCGTTGGAGTAGGAGGCTACACCTTC	CASSSVGVGGYTF
.	TRBV29-1	.	TRBJ2-7	TGCAGCGCCAAATCCCAGATTTCCTACGAGCAGTACTTC	CSAKSQISYEQYF
.	TRBV4-1	TRBD2	TRBJ2-1	TGCGCCAGCAGCCAAGAATCCCGGCTAGCGGGAGTGTTGAATGAGCAGTTCTTC	CASSQESRLAGVLNEQFF
once	TRBV15	TRBD1	TRBJ1-2	TGTGCCACCAGCAGGGGACATATTGACAGGGGAGGCTACACCTTC	CATSRGHIDRGGYTF
.	TRBV27	.	TRBJ2-2	TGTGCCAGCAGTTTGCAGTTCACCGGGGAGCTGTTTTTT	CASSLQFTGELFF
.	TRBV28	.	TRBJ1-5	TGTGCCAGCAGTTTACCAACTACAATCGGGCAGCCCCAGCATTTT	CASSLPTTIGQPQHF
.	TRBV7-2	TRBD1	TRBJ2-3	TGTGCCAGCAGCCGGACAGGGGCGGCAGATACGCAGTATTTT	CASSRTGAADTQYF
.	TRBV4-1	.	TRBJ1-1	TGCGCCAGCAGCCAAGCTGCCAGGGGAACTGAAGCTTTCTTT	CASSQAARGTEAFF
.	TRBV5-8	.	TRBJ1-5	TGTGCCAGCAGTTTGAACACCGTAAATCAGCCCCAGCATTTT	CASSLNTVNQPQHF
.	TRBV27	.	TRBJ2-7	TGTGCCAGCAGTTTAAAATGGGGACAACTTGGTTACGAGCAGTACTTC	CASSLKWGQLGYEQYF
.	TRBV7-9	.	TRBJ2-7	TGTGCCAGCAGCTTAAGGGGCTCCTACGAGCAGTACTTC	CASSLRGSYEQYF
.	TRBV7-9	TRBD2	TRBJ2-2	TGTGCCAGCAGCTCCCAACTAGCGGGAGGGAACACCGGGGAGCTGTTTTTT	CASSSQLAGGNTGELFF
.	TRBV27	.	TRBJ2-7	TGTGCCAGCAGTTTAATAGGGAGTTTCCACGAGCAGTACTTC	CASSLIGSFHEQYF